The sequence of this T cell receptor beta chain was determined in a study of T cells after yellow fever vaccination. This clonotype has ten or more counts. Antigen: not known. This CDR3 comprises 15 residues. CDR1 and CDR2 (germline): SEHNR, FQNEAQ (reference sequence). J was trimmed by 6 bases and V by 1 base; bases with no gene match: 7. Production of TCR cDNA was by 5'RACE template switching, which also added a universal primer site and UMIs. TCRdb re-derived calls from the 5' RACE reads in MiXCR, one entry per CDR3 protein. Of 100,000 to 150,000 distinct CDR3 sequences in the sample, 7.4% were seen once. General study results and limits: Weaker in magnitude, the secondary response showed a faster peak on day 5 versus 15. Most primary-vaccination clones reappeared after the booster (approximately 95% CD4, more than 70% CD8).

The sequence was obtained from a man aged 18 to 29 who received the YFV17D yellow fever vaccine. The specimen comprised CD4+ T cells sorted from PBMCs, sampled around 10 days after the first yellow fever vaccination. The J gene is TRBJ2-5, the V gene TRBV7-9; 8 positions agree with TRBD2. This chain's CDR3 is CASSLGGTRLQTQYF. The DNA for the CDR3 is TGTGCCAGCAGCTTAGGCGGGACTAGGCTACAGACCCAGTACTTC.